This T cell receptor beta chain was captured in a study of early T cells in non-severe SARS-CoV-2 infection. Across the whole study: Chains stayed unpaired after sequencing of bulk RNA from unsorted whole blood. General observations from the study: The VDJdb matching leaned toward anti-spike CD8 responses and overlooked private and CD4 specificities.

This clonotype was detected many times. Its antigen is not known. MiXCR was run by TCRdb on the 5' RACE reads, yielding one entry per CDR3 protein. The data contain 37,000 or so distinct CDR3 sequences, over 3.5% of them singletons. The CDR3 extends over 13 amino acids. Germline CDR1 reads MNHNS; CDR2 reads SASEGT. Trimming removed 7 bases at V and 4 bases at J, with 10 bases between. The sequence was collected from an adult who was a healthcare worker with PCR-confirmed SARS-CoV-2 infection or an uninfected control (not recorded which). The sample comprised whole blood. The rearrangement joins TRBV6-1 to TRBJ1-4; a weak D match, TRBD1 (6 bases). Here the CDR3 DNA reads TGTGCCAGCAAAGGGACATATAATGAAAAACTGTTTTTT. Amino acids: CASKGTYNEKLFF.